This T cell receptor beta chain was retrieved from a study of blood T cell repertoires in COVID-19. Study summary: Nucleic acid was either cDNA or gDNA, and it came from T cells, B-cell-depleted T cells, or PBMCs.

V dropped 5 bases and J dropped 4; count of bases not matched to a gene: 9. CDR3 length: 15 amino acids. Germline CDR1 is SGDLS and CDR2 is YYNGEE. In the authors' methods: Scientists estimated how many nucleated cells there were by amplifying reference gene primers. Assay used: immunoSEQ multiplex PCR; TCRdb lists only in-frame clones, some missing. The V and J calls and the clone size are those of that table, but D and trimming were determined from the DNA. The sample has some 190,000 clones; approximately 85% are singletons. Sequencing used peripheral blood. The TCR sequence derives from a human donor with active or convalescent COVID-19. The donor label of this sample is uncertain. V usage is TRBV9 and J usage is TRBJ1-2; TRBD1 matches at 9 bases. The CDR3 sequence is CASSVRDRVGYGYTF. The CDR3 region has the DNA TGTGCCAGCAGTGTCCGGGACAGGGTGGGCTATGGCTACACCTTC. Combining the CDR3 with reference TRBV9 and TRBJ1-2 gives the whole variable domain DSGVTQTPKHLITATGQRVTLRCSPRSGDLSVYWYQQSLDQGLQFLIQYYNGEERAKGNILERFSAQQFPDLHSELNLSSLELGDSALYFCASSVRDRVGYGYTFGSGTRLTVV.